One sample yielded the 8 T cell receptor beta chains listed below, sequenced in a study of CD8+ T cells in alopecia areata. Extraction of RNA preceded its reverse transcription into cDNA, which served as the sequencing template. Measured with immunoSEQ multiplex PCR; TCRdb has only the in-frame clones, and not every one. The sample includes some 170,000 clones, 50% to 75% seen only once; the top ten take roughly 17%. As to treatment: oral pan-JAK inhibitor, 5-10 mg twice daily. Here the sequenced sample was CD4+ T cells sorted from blood, taken at approximately week 56, from a patient treated with tofacitinib. These receptor sequences come from a human donor with alopecia areata.

This clone was recorded a few times. V usage is TRBV5-1 and J usage is TRBJ1-6; D perhaps matches TRBD1 (5 bases). This CDR3 has 15 residues. CDR1 is SGHRS, CDR2 YFSETQ, per germline. V lost 7 bases to trimming and J lost 0 bases, with 11 bases between them. In DNA, the CDR3 is TGCGCCAGCTGTAGGGGAAACTCCTATAATTCACCCCTCCACTTT. Translating it yields CASCRGNSYNSPLHF.

This clone was seen once. CDR3 in amino acids: CASSLGTANYGYTF. CDR3 DNA sequence: TGTGCCAGCAGCTTGGGGACAGCTAACTATGGCTACACCTTC. The chain uses TRBV5-4 and TRBJ1-2; D may be TRBD1 (6 bases). The germline CDR1 and CDR2 sequences are SGHNT and YYREEE (reference sequence). The CDR3 totals 14 residues. The germline V and J ends were trimmed by 0 bases and 0 bases, with 6 bases remaining between them.

The CDR3 protein is CASSLNGLRGDETQYF. Written as DNA, the CDR3 is TGCGCCAGCAGCTTGAATGGACTTAGGGGGGATGAGACCCAGTACTTC. The genes are TRBV5-1 and TRBJ2-5; D might be TRBD1 or TRBD2, each matching 6 bases. The V end lost 1 base, the J end lost 5 bases, and 18 bases lay between the germline ends. CDR1 SGHRS and CDR2 YFSETQ come from the germline V gene. The CDR3 has 16 residues.

This chain links TRBV30 with TRBJ2-5; D might be TRBD1 or TRBD2, each matching 5 bases. CDR3 length: 14 amino acids. Germline CDR1 and CDR2: GTSNPN and SVGIG (reference sequence). Trimming stripped 2 bases from V and 2 bases from J, with 12 bases between. CDR3 amino acids: CAWSRVGVQETQYF. In DNA, the CDR3 is TGTGCCTGGAGTAGAGTGGGGGTACAAGAGACCCAGTACTTC.

On this clone: This likely stems from a read error, as it lies one base from a far larger clone. The gene calls are TRBV2 and TRBJ2-7; D is ambiguous. The V gene lost 3 bases and the J gene lost 3 bases, with 3 bases spanning the gap. CDR1 and CDR2 from the germline V gene are SNHLY and FYNNEI. The CDR3 totals 11 residues. DNA for the CDR3: TGTGCCAGCAGTGAGTACTACGAGCAGTACTTC. It specifies CASSEYYEQYF.

The V and J genes are TRBV29-1 and TRBJ2-4; no reliable D call. Trimming removed 0 bases at V and 3 bases at J, with 3 bases between. The germline gives CDR1 SQVTM, CDR2 ANQGSEA. This CDR3 is built from 12 residues. CDR3 sequence reads: CSVEEGKNIQYF. Written as DNA, the CDR3 is TGCAGCGTTGAAGAGGGCAAAAACATTCAGTACTTC. The full variable domain, completed using reference TRBV29-1 and TRBJ2-4, is SAVISQKPSRDICQRGTSLTIQCQVDSQVTMMFWYRQQPGQSLTLIATANQGSEATYESGFVIDKFPISRPNLTFSTLTVSNMSPEDSSIYLCSVEEGKNIQYFGAGTRLSVL.

The chain is built from TRBV9 and TRBJ1-3; D not certain. Trimming pared 0 bases from V and 9 bases from J, leaving 13 bases between. Germline loops: CDR1 SGDLS, CDR2 YYNGEE. There are 14 residues in the CDR3. CDR3 coding DNA: TGTGCCAGCAGCGTAGAAGGAGGGTATGGCACCATATATTTT. Its translation is CASSVEGGYGTIYF.

This clone was found a few times. The chain links TRBV6-6 to TRBJ2-4; D is unclear. V was shortened by 10 bases and J by 8 bases, with 12 bases between the two germline ends. Germline CDR1 is MNHNY and CDR2 is SVGAGI (reference sequence). The CDR3 contains 11 residues. The CDR3 DNA sequence: TGTGCCACCGCCGGTGTGGACATTCAGTACTTC. It encodes CATAGVDIQYF.